One and the same sample provided the 16 T cell receptor beta chains below, sequenced in a study of blood T cells in healthy people across ages. Primed by a sample-barcoded 5' primer and a J-beta primer mix, a second PCR proceeded for 7 to 11 cycles. One entry per CDR3 protein, called by TCRdb with MiXCR from the 5' RACE reads. The repertoire holds over a million distinct CDR3 sequences, with roughly 45% as singletons. What was sequenced was blood. These receptors came from a woman aged 55-69 years in good health.

The V call is TRBV4-1, the J call TRBJ2-3; 9 nucleotides match TRBD2. The CDR3 totals 18 residues. The junction had 7 bases not matched to a gene; V was cut back by 0 bases and J by 0 bases. CDR1 and CDR2 from the germline V gene are MGHRA and YSYEKL. CDR3 in DNA: TGCGCCAGCAGCCAAGATTATGCTAGCGGGATAAGCACAGATACGCAGTATTTT. Protein: CASSQDYASGISTDTQYF.

Of note for this clonotype: Germline and junction disagree at one end, which may indicate a read error. The CDR3 here is CVSSFGQAHYTF. CDR3 coding DNA: TGTGTCAGCAGCTTCGGACAGGCCCACTACACCTTC. The chain links TRBV5-4 to TRBJ1-2; 7 nucleotides agree with TRBD1. Germline values: CDR1 SGHNT, CDR2 YYREEE (reference sequence). The CDR3 loop spans 12 amino acids. Variable domain in full (rest from reference TRBV5-4 and TRBJ1-2): ETGVTQSPTHLIKTRGQQVTLRCSSQSGHNTVSWYQQALGQGPQFIFQYYREEENGRGNFPPRFSGLQFPNYSSELNVNALELDDSALYLCVSSFGQAHYTFGSGTRLTVV.

This chain joins TRBV10-3 and TRBJ2-5, with TRBD2 as a possible D gene (5 bases). This CDR3 comprises 15 residues. V was trimmed by 0 bases and J by 2 bases, leaving 10 bases between them. CDR1 ENHRY and CDR2 SYGVKD come from the germline V gene. The CDR3 coding sequence is TGTGCCATCAGTGAGTCTACTAGTTCTCAAGAGACCCAGTACTTC. Residues: CAISESTSSQETQYF.

The rearrangement joins TRBV28 to TRBJ2-5; D ambiguous. The CDR3 covers 12 residues. Trimming removed 4 bases from V and 5 bases from J, with 8 bases in between. The germline gives CDR1 MDHEN, CDR2 SYDVKM. CDR3 sequence: CASSSRRETQYF. CDR3 in DNA: TGTGCCAGCAGTTCCCGGCGGGAGACCCAGTACTTC.

About this clonotype: This may arise from a read error, as a much more abundant clone is one base away. This chain links TRBV7-9 with TRBJ2-7, with 11 bases that match TRBD1. Germline loops: CDR1 SEHNR, CDR2 FQNEAQ (reference sequence). V lost 7 bases and J lost 7; bases outside the gene matches: 12. The CDR3 sequence is 15 residues long. CDR3 protein: CASTPPGQGGLEQYF. CDR3 DNA: TGTGCCAGCACCCCACCGGGACAGGGGGGACTTGAGCAGTACTTC. Full variable domain (rest looked up from reference TRBV7-9 and TRBJ2-7): DTGVSQNPRHKITKRGQNVTFRCDPISEHNRLYWYRQTLGQGPEFLTYFQNEAQLEKSRLLSDRFSAERPKGSFSTLEIQRTEQGDSAMYLCASTPPGQGGLEQYFGPGTRLTVT.

On this clonotype: A junction boundary mismatches the germline segment, possibly from a read error. The rearrangement joins TRBV12-3 or TRBV12-4 to TRBJ2-7; possible D gene TRBD1, 5 bases. The CDR3 spans 14 residues. In DNA form, the CDR3 reads TGTGCCAGCAGTTCAGGGTCCATTTCCTACGGGCAGTACTTT. Translation: CASSSGSISYGQYF.

The genes are TRBV5-6 and TRBJ1-2, with TRBD1 matching 9 bases. CDR3 size: 15 residues. Germline V gene data show CDR1 as SGHDT and CDR2 as YYEEEE. V lost 0 bases to trimming and J lost 7 bases; unmatched junction nucleotides: 7. The CDR3, as DNA: TGTGCCAGCAGCTTGGGACTACAGGGGGCCGGTGGCTACACCTTC. Protein sequence: CASSLGLQGAGGYTF.

This clonotype was counted once. This sequence may be a read error, since a much larger clone differs from it by one base. The chain employs TRBV27 and TRBJ2-7, with D hard to call. CDR3 length: 11 amino acids. V was clipped by 3 bases and J by 7 bases, with 7 bases between them. Germline CDR1 and CDR2: MNHEY and SMNVEV (reference sequence). In nucleotides, the CDR3 is TGTGCCAGCAGTTTTTTCAATGAGCAGTACTTC. Amino acids: CASSFFNEQYF.

The chain couples TRBV9 to TRBJ2-3; D may correspond to TRBD1 or TRBD2 (5 bases each). The germline V gene has CDR1 SGDLS and CDR2 YYNGEE. Between the trimmed V and J ends, which lost 4 bases and 8 bases, there was a span of 11 bases. This CDR3 is built from 12 residues. The CDR3 here is CASSLPGGTQYF. DNA of the CDR3: TGTGCCAGCAGCCTCCCTGGGGGTACGCAGTATTTT.

J is TRBJ2-7 and V is TRBV27, with 8 bases lining up with TRBD1. The junction had 8 bases not matched to a gene; V was cut back by 6 bases and J by 7 bases. CDR3 length: 13 residues. Per germline, CDR1 MNHEY and CDR2 SMNVEV (reference sequence). The CDR3 is CASSRRDRKEQYF. CDR3 DNA sequence: TGTGCCAGCAGCCGCCGGGACAGGAAGGAGCAGTACTTC.

This chain joins TRBV7-8 and TRBJ2-1; 8 bases fit TRBD2. Per the germline V gene, CDR1 is SGHVS and CDR2 is FQNEAQ. This CDR3 spans 15 amino acids. V gave up 5 bases and J gave up 2 bases; unmatched junction bases: 5. The CDR3 coding sequence is TGTGCCAGCAGCATTAGCGGGATAACCTACAATGAGCAGTTCTTC. Amino acid sequence: CASSISGITYNEQFF. Drawing the rest from reference TRBV7-8 and TRBJ2-1, the complete variable domain is GAGVSQSPRYKVAKRGQDVALRCDPISGHVSLFWYQQALGQGPEFLTYFQNEAQLDKSGLPSDRFFAERPEGSVSTLKIQRTQQEDSAVYLCASSISGITYNEQFFGPGTRLTVL.

This clonotype has at least ten counts. This may come from a read error, since a much larger clone is one base off. The chain recombines TRBV27 with TRBJ2-7, with a tentative D call TRBD2 (5 bases). V lost 2 bases to trimming and J lost 7 bases, with 12 bases between them. Germline values: CDR1 MNHEY, CDR2 SMNVEV (reference sequence). This CDR3 spans 13 amino acids. The CDR3 region is CASSLTWTGEQYF. In DNA form, the CDR3 reads TGTGCCAGCAGTTTAACTTGGACGGGGGAGCAGTACTTC.

About this clonotype itself: At one boundary the junction diverges from the germline segment, which might be a read error. The chain employs TRBV5-1 and TRBJ2-1; perhaps TRBD1 as D (7 bases). Germline V gives CDR1 SGHRS, CDR2 YFSETQ. The CDR3 is 16 residues long. The CDR3 region is CASSWTGRAGYNAQFF. The CDR3 nucleotides are TGCGCCAGCAGTTGGACAGGCCGGGCGGGGTACAATGCGCAGTTCTTC. The whole variable domain, filled in from reference TRBV5-1 and TRBJ2-1, reads KAGVTQTPRYLIKTRGQQVTLSCSPISGHRSVSWYQQTPGQGLQFLFEYFSETQRNKGNFPGRFSGRQFSNSRSEMNVSTLELGDSALYLCASSWTGRAGYNAQFFGPGTRLTVL.

The V and J genes are TRBV12-3 or TRBV12-4 and TRBJ2-5, with 13 nucleotides matching TRBD2. This CDR3 spans 16 amino acids. V shed 6 bases, J shed 3 bases, and the junction held 7 bases outside the gene matches. The CDR3 loop is CASSSRGLAGEETQYF. The CDR3 DNA sequence: TGTGCCAGCAGCTCCCGTGGACTAGCGGGAGAAGAGACCCAGTACTTC.

J is TRBJ2-2 and V is TRBV6-5; D is ambiguous. This CDR3 spans 13 amino acids. The germline V gene has CDR1 MNHEY and CDR2 SVGAGI. V shed 2 bases and J shed 6 bases, with 7 bases lying between them. In DNA, the CDR3 is TGTGCCAGCAGTTACGACGTTGCCGGGGAGCTGTTTTTT. Translating it yields CASSYDVAGELFF.

The CDR3 DNA sequence: TGCAGCGCCCAGGGACTAGCGGAATACAATGAGCAGTTCTTC. Translating gives CSAQGLAEYNEQFF. The rearrangement uses TRBV29-1 and TRBJ2-1, with TRBD2 matching over 11 bases. J lost 4 bases, V lost 7 bases, and 6 bases had no gene match. Germline loops: CDR1 SQVTM, CDR2 ANQGSEA. This CDR3 has 14 amino acids.